This T cell receptor beta chain was captured by sequencing in a study of OX40 agonist ivuxolimab in advanced cancers. Study at large: Ivuxolimab, an antibody that agonizes OX40 (CD134), was administered to the patients. Partial responses occurred in Three dose-escalation patients, one with hepatocellular carcinoma and two with cutaneous melanoma. Study-level points and caveats: Expanded clones belonging to CD8+ T cells outnumbered, on average, those of CD4+. At 0.1 to 3.0 mg/kg and by week 6, CD4+ and CD8+ T cells in the blood had expanded clonally.

To note about this clone: Its target is unknown.

Libraries were prepared by immunoSEQ multiplex PCR; TCRdb keeps only in-frame clonotypes and omits some of them. Among 90,000 to 95,000 clones listed, around 87% were seen once. This TCR was sampled from an adult with an advanced solid tumor such as melanoma, head and neck, liver or kidney cancer. Sequenced material: CD4+ or CD8+ T cells sorted from blood, taken in a trial of the OX40 agonist ivuxolimab.

CDR3 coding DNA: TGTGCCAGCAGCTGGGGACAGGGAACGGGGAAACTGTTTTTT. It encodes CASSWGQGTGKLFF. The chain uses TRBV7-2 and TRBJ1-4; 9 bases map to TRBD1. Per the germline V gene, CDR1 is SGHTA and CDR2 is FQGNSA. The CDR3 runs 14 residues. The J segment lost 11 bases and the V segment lost 4 bases, leaving 8 bases of the junction unmatched. The whole variable domain, remainder taken from reference TRBV7-2 and TRBJ1-4, is GAGVSQSPSNKVTEKGKDVELRCDPISGHTALYWYRQSLGQGLEFLIYFQGNSAPDKSGLPSDRFSAERTGGSVSTLTIQRTQQEDSAVYLCASSWGQGTGKLFFGSGTQLSVL.